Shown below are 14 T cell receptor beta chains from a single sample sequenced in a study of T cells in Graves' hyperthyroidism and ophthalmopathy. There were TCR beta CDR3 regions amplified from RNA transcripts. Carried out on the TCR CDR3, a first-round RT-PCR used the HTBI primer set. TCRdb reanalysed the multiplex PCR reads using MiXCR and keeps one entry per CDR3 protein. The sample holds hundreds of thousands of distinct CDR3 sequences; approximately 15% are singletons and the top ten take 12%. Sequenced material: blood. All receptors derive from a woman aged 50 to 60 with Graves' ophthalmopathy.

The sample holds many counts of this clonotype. CDR3 sequence (DNA): TGCAGTGCCCTCGTCAGGTACCCCACAGATACGCAGTATTTT. It encodes CSALVRYPTDTQYF. This chain joins TRBV20-1 and TRBJ2-3; D is undetermined. Germline lookup yields CDR1 DFQATT and CDR2 SNEGSKA (reference sequence). Trimming took off 6 bases at V and 2 bases at J, with 15 bases between the two ends. The CDR3 covers 14 residues.

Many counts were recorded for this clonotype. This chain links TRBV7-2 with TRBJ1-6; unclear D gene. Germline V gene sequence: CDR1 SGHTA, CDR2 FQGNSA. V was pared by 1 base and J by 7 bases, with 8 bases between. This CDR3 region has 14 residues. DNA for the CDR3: TGTGCCAGCAGCTTAGAGACTCGGAATTCACCCCTCCACTTT. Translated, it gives CASSLETRNSPLHF.

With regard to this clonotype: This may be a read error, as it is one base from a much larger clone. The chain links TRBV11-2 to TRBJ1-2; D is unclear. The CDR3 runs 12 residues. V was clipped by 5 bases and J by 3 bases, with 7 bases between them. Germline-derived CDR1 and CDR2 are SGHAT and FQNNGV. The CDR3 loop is CASSPDDYGYTF. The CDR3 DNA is TGTGCCAGCAGCCCTGATGACTATGGCTACACCTTC.

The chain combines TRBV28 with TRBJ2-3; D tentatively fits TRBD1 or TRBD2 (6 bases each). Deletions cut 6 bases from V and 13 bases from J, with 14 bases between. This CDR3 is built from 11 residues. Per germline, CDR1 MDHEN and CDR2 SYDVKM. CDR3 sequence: CASSSYREEYF. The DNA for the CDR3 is TGTGCCAGCAGCTCGTACAGGGAGGAGTATTTT.

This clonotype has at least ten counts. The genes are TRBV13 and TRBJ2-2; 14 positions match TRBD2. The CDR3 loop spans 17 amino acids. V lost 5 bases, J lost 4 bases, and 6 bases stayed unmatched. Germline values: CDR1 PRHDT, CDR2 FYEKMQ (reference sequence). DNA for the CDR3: TGTGCCAGCAGCCAGGGGGGACTAGCGGGAGTCACCGGGGAGCTGTTTTTT. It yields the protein CASSQGGLAGVTGELFF.

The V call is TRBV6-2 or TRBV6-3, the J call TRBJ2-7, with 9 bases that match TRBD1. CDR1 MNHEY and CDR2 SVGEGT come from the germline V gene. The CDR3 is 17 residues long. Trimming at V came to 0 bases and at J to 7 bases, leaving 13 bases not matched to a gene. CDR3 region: CASSYSLAGTGFAEQYF. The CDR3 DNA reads TGTGCCAGCAGTTACTCGCTCGCCGGGACAGGGTTTGCGGAGCAGTACTTC.

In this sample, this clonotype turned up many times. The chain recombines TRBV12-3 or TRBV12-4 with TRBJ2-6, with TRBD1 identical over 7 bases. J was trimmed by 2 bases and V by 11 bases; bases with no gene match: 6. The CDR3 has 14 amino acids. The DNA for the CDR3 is TGTGCCGTCCCTAGGGGGCCTGGGGCCAACGTCCTGACTTTC. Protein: CAVPRGPGANVLTF.

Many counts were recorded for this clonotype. The CDR3 DNA reads as TGCAGCGCTATGGGACAGGGGGCAGTGACCCAGTACTTC. Translation: CSAMGQGAVTQYF. The chain joins TRBV29-1 to TRBJ2-5; 12 bases fit TRBD1. V shed 7 bases and J 7 bases; nucleotides not matched to a gene: 7. CDR1 is SQVTM, CDR2 ANQGSEA, per germline. The CDR3 is 13 amino acids.

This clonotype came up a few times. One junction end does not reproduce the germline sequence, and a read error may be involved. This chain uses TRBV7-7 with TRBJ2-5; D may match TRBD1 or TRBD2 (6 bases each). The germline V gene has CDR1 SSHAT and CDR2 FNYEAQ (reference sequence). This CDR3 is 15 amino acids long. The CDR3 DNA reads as TGTGCTAGCAGCTTAGGGGGTCGCGGGGAGCGGACCCAGTACTTC. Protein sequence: CASSLGGRGERTQYF.

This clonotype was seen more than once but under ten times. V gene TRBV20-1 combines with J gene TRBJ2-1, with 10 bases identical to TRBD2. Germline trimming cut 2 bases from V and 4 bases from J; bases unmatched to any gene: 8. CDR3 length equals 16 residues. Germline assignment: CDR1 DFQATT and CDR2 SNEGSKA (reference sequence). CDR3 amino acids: CSARPRSGREYNEQFF. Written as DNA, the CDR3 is TGCAGTGCTAGACCTAGGAGCGGGAGGGAATACAATGAGCAGTTCTTC.

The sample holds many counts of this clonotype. The CDR3 region is CSVGIRTGPYEQYF. In DNA, the CDR3 is TGCAGCGTTGGGATAAGGACAGGGCCCTACGAGCAGTACTTC. The gene calls are TRBV29-1 and TRBJ2-7, with 8 bases lining up with TRBD1. This CDR3 is 14 amino acids long. V dropped 4 bases and J dropped 2; count of bases not matched to a gene: 7. Germline CDR1 reads SQVTM; CDR2 reads ANQGSEA.

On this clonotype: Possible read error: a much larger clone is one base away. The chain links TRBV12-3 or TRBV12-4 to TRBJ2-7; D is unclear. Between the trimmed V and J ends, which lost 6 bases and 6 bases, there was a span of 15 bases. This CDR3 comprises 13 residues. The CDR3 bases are TGTGCCAGCAGACTTAGCAGGATTGTCGAGCAGTACTTC. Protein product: CASRLSRIVEQYF.

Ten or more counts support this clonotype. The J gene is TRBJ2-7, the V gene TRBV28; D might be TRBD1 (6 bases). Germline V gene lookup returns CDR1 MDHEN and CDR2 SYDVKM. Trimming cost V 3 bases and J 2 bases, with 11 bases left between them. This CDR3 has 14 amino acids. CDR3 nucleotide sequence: TGTGCCAGCAGTTTCGGGACAAGAACCTACGAGCAGTACTTC. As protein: CASSFGTRTYEQYF.

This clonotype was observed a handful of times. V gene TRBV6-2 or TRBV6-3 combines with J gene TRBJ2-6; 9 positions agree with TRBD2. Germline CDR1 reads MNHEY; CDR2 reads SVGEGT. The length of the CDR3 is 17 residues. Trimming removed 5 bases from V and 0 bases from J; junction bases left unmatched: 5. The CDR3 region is CASSRTSGFSGANVLTF. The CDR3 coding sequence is TGTGCCAGCAGTAGAACTAGCGGGTTCTCTGGGGCCAACGTCCTGACTTTC.